The T cell receptor beta chain described here comes from a study of Graves' ophthalmopathy and Graves' hyperthyroidism (dated by TCRdb to about 2018). For the wider study: Peripheral blood samples were taken at the time of initial diagnosis, before any treatment was given. For training and testing, the 100 patients in the discovery cohort were randomly divided in a 7:3 ratio. In several hyperthyroidism patients, the T-cell repertoires found in thyroid tissue were compared with those found in blood. An independent validation cohort comprised around 19 hyperthyroidism patients and 17 patients who later progressed from hyperthyroidism to ophthalmopathy. A discovery set of 95 to 100 patients (43 ophthalmopathy, fewer than 60 stable hyperthyroidism) was enrolled to explore V-J signatures distinguishing ophthalmopathy from hyperthyroidism. Following sample collection, hyperthyroidism patients were given methimazole at a starting dose of 30 mg daily, and ophthalmopathy patients were given high-dose intravenous methylprednisolone. In total, approximately 130 blood samples were TCR-sequenced: under 45 ophthalmopathy, some 75 hyperthyroidism and some 17 hyperthyroidism-to-ophthalmopathy patients. To tell Graves' ophthalmopathy apart from Graves' hyperthyroidism, and to predict which patients would progress to ophthalmopathy, the study relied on TCR beta repertoire signatures. What the authors observed across the whole study: Most expanded thyroid clonotypes with frequency above 0.001 were also detected in blood, suggesting blood repertoires may reflect the thyroid immune response. In validation, the model predicted ophthalmopathy progression with about 71% sensitivity and around 72% specificity; some 13 predicted patients were CT-confirmed with GO in a median of approximately six months. In cross-validation, the 13-signature model distinguished ophthalmopathy from stable hyperthyroidism with just over 85% sensitivity and around 81% specificity, and in the test set the corresponding values were approximately 80% and 68%. No statistical method was used to predetermine the sample size, and group allocation was not hidden from the investigators.

This clonotype appeared a few times. There is no known antigen for this receptor. No clone much larger than this one lies a single base away; base qualities are absent. Via the germline V gene, CDR1 is SQVTM and CDR2 ANQGSEA. V lost 8 bases and J lost 6 bases; the stretch between them is 14 bases long. Spanning cysteine to phenylalanine, the CDR3 consists of 11 amino acids. The retained sequence is limited to the CDR3, 33 bases, with the frame set at the first base. TCR beta CDR3 regions were amplified from RNA transcripts for repertoire sequencing. The first round was an RT-PCR using HTBI primers with the Qiagen OneStep RT-PCR kit, and this first round was followed by a second-round multiplex PCR, then size selection and purification. Sequencing of the libraries was carried out on an Illumina HiSeq2000 in paired-end mode with 100 bp reads. The study's own analysis went as follows. SOAPnuke was used to process the reads, removing any read that contained adapters or uncalled bases, had a mean Phred below 15, or lacked an exact match to the constant primer or identifier. High-quality paired reads were merged with COPE v1.2.5. Unique nucleotide sequences were defined as clonotypes and aligned to IMGT TRB V, D and J references using MiTCR v1.1. Analysis was restricted to V-J combinations with a frequency above 0.0001, which covered 99% to 99.2% of repertoires. For each V-J combination, a TCR clonal expansion and chaos score was defined as F50 clonal expansion divided by the chaos observed in the TCRdist matrix. Welch's t-statistics and random forest were used to narrow the features down to roughly twelve V-J combinations, which were then fed into a naive Bayes classifier. The Morisita-Horn index was used to measure how similar the thyroid and blood repertoires were. The public reads were quality trimmed at Q25 with fastp and then assembled into clones with MiXCR by TCRdb, keeping productive beta chains. Records with the same CDR3 protein are collapsed into one entry carrying the most frequent genes and DNA. The V and J calls here are based on TCRdb, not the publication. This sample lists some 400,000 distinct CDR3 sequences; about 16% were detected once. Of the sample, around 1.5% falls within the top ten clones.

Patients with ophthalmopathy had moderately to severely active disease, with a Clinical Activity Score of 3 or more, a NOSPECS grade of 4 or more, and a disease duration of less than 3 months. Patients with other autoimmune diseases, uncontrolled infections, pregnancy or lactation were excluded from the study. Diagnosis relied on clinical symptoms, serum thyroxine, TRAb, thyroid ultrasound and orbital computed tomography. Ficoll-Paque density gradient centrifugation was used to isolate PBMCs from about 10 ml of fresh peripheral blood. Total RNA was extracted using Trizol reagent, and RNA quality was checked on an Agilent 2100 Bioanalyzer.

This chain joins TRBV29-1 to TRBJ2-7; a tentative D match to TRBD2 spans 6 bases. This sequence was found in a woman between 18 and 29 years old with Graves' ophthalmopathy. Donor details come from another sample of the same person, matched by shared clones. The material sequenced was peripheral blood. At the DNA level, the sequence is TGCAGCCCTGGAGGGAGCGGCGAGCAGTACTTC. Protein translation: CSPGGSGEQYF.